Given below is one TCR beta chain in context. The junction departs from the called germline gene at one end, perhaps through a read error. Alongside a J-beta primer mix, a sample-barcoded 5' primer served in a second PCR lasting roughly 6 to 11 cycles. TCRdb re-derived calls from the 5' RACE reads in MiXCR, one entry per CDR3 protein. This repertoire shows about 930,000 distinct CDR3 sequences, 29% found once; its top ten account for roughly 10%. The entry originates in a study of blood T cells in healthy people across ages. The same data also contributed to another study, on T cells of mothers and their children.

The sample comprised blood. The clonotype originates from a woman between 35 and 50 years old in good health.

As DNA, the CDR3 is TGTACCAGCAGTATTCCCGGGTTTAGGGATCAGCCCCAGCATTTT. As protein: CTSSIPGFRDQPQHF. The chain has TRBV28 and TRBJ1-5; D is ambiguous. The germline V gene has CDR1 MDHEN and CDR2 SYDVKM. This CDR3 is 15 amino acids long.